This entry lists 22 T cell receptor beta chains sequenced from one sample in a study of T-cell memory formation after mild COVID-19. One entry per CDR3 protein, called by TCRdb with MiXCR from the 5' RACE reads. This sample has fewer than 90,000 distinct CDR3 sequences, with roughly 13% found just once. Specimen: PBMCs or a T cell subset sorted from them (not recorded which). The receptors shown here come from an adult woman who had mild COVID-19 (a few samples of this study predate the infection). Cell type and time point are not known.

The chain employs TRBV20-1 and TRBJ2-7; a possible D gene is TRBD1 (5 bases). The CDR3 totals 14 residues. V gave up 5 bases and J gave up 1 base, with 15 bases separating them. Germline values: CDR1 DFQATT, CDR2 SNEGSKA (reference sequence). As DNA, the CDR3 is TGCAGTGCTGCCTCCAGGGAAGAATCCTACGAGCAGTACTTC. Its protein product is CSAASREESYEQYF.

This clonotype was recorded at least ten times. The chain combines TRBV19 with TRBJ2-1, with a tentative D call TRBD2 (6 bases). The germline V gene encodes CDR1 LNHDA and CDR2 SQIVND (reference sequence). CDR3 length: 16 amino acids. V lost 4 bases, J lost 0 bases, and 13 bases lay in between. CDR3 sequence (DNA): TGTGCCAGTAGTACCCGAGCGGGTAGCTCCTACAATGAGCAGTTCTTC. Protein sequence: CASSTRAGSSYNEQFF.

This clonotype turned up a few times. V is TRBV7-9 and J is TRBJ2-1, with 8 bases aligning to TRBD2. J gave up 5 bases and V 4 bases, and 7 bases lay outside the gene matches. Germline CDR1 reads SEHNR; CDR2 reads FQNEAQ (reference sequence). The CDR3 extends over 15 amino acids. Here the CDR3 reads CASSSGTSSHNEQFF. Written as DNA, the CDR3 is TGTGCCAGCAGCTCCGGGACTAGTAGCCACAATGAGCAGTTCTTC.

The CDR3 is CASSAPLRRGGRQYF. CDR3 sequence (DNA): TGTGCCAGCAGCGCACCTCTACGGCGGGGGGGCCGGCAGTACTTC. The V call is TRBV7-2, the J call TRBJ2-7; 9 nucleotides match TRBD2. V dropped 5 bases and J dropped 9; count of bases not matched to a gene: 14. This CDR3 is built from 15 residues. Germline V gene data show CDR1 as SGHTA and CDR2 as FQGNSA. The variable domain in full, completed from reference TRBV7-2 and TRBJ2-7, reads GAGVSQSPSNKVTEKGKDVELRCDPISGHTALYWYRQSLGQGLEFLIYFQGNSAPDKSGLPSDRFSAERTGGSVSTLTIQRTQQEDSAVYLCASSAPLRRGGRQYFGPGTRLTVT.

Note on this clonotype: Since no conserved phenylalanine or tryptophan closes the CDR3, a read error is the likely cause. The V call is TRBV2, the J call TRBJ2-1; TRBD2 matches at 10 bases. This CDR3 comprises 17 residues. With 2 bases clipped from V and 0 bases from J, the junction kept 4 bases outside the gene matches. Germline CDR1 is SNHLY and CDR2 is FYNNEI. CDR3 region: CASSELAGVYSYNEQFS. For the CDR3, the DNA is TGTGCCAGCAGTGAACTAGCGGGAGTATACTCCTACAATGAGCAGTTCTCC.

This clonotype was picked up many times. Relative to the germline gene, one junction end is altered; a read error may explain this. The gene calls are TRBV7-7 and TRBJ2-1; TRBD2 agrees at 7 bases. This CDR3 has 15 residues. Germline CDR1 SSHAT, CDR2 FNYEAQ (reference sequence). This chain's CDR3 is CASSLGPGGINEQFF. The CDR3 DNA follows: TGTGCTAGCAGCTTAGGTCCGGGAGGAATCAATGAGCAGTTCTTC.

The chain recombines TRBV6-2 or TRBV6-3 with TRBJ1-1, with a tentative D call TRBD1 (5 bases). V lost 4 bases and J lost 3, with 12 bases in between. The germline V gene has CDR1 MNHEY and CDR2 SVGEGT. The CDR3 spans 14 residues. The CDR3 region is CASSWQGPYTEAFF. The CDR3, as DNA: TGTGCCAGCAGTTGGCAGGGACCGTACACTGAAGCTTTCTTT.

This clonotype has ten or more counts. The CDR3 spells CASSFATSGNTDTQYF. The CDR3 DNA reads as TGTGCCAGCAGCTTCGCGACTAGCGGAAACACAGATACGCAGTATTTT. The V call is TRBV7-9, the J call TRBJ2-3; 9 bases agree with TRBD2. Germline V lookup: CDR1 SEHNR, CDR2 FQNEAQ (reference sequence). Trimming removed 3 bases from V and 2 bases from J; junction bases left unmatched: 6. The CDR3 spans 16 residues.

The rearrangement uses TRBV7-7 and TRBJ1-1, with D uncertain. The V end was cut by 5 bases, the J end by 4 bases, with 14 bases between. Per the germline V gene, CDR1 is SSHAT and CDR2 is FNYEAQ (reference sequence). This CDR3 comprises 14 residues. The CDR3 DNA reads TGTGCCAGCAGCCCGGGAGGACCACTCACTGAAGCTTTCTTT. This encodes CASSPGGPLTEAFF.

Only a few counts were recorded for this clonotype. CDR3 region: CSARDGGRDRWNTEAFF. In DNA form, the CDR3 reads TGCAGTGCTAGAGATGGGGGGAGGGACAGGTGGAACACTGAAGCTTTCTTT. The chain combines TRBV20-1 with TRBJ1-1; 8 bases fit TRBD1. CDR3 length: 17 amino acids. Germline CDR1 DFQATT, CDR2 SNEGSKA (reference sequence). Trimming cost V 0 bases and J 1 base; bases outside gene matches: 10.

V gene TRBV27 combines with J gene TRBJ2-7; a possible D gene is TRBD2 (5 bases). Per the germline V gene, CDR1 is MNHEY and CDR2 is SMNVEV (reference sequence). The CDR3 covers 14 residues. The V and J ends lost 0 bases and 0 bases respectively, with 6 bases between them. The CDR3 region has the DNA TGTGCCAGCAGTTTATCCGGGAACTCCTACGAGCAGTACTTC. Translated: CASSLSGNSYEQYF.

This clonotype was counted a few times. This sequence joins TRBV6-4 and TRBJ2-6, with D uncertain. V dropped 2 bases and J dropped 1 base, with 6 bases sitting between them. Germline CDR1 and CDR2: MRHNA and SNTAGT. CDR3 size: 15 residues. Written as DNA, the CDR3 is TGTGCCAGCAGTGACACCCAGTCTGGGGCCAACGTCCTGACTTTC. It specifies CASSDTQSGANVLTF.

CDR3 sequence reads: CASSPQRGGRDTQYF. For the CDR3, the DNA is TGTGCCAGCAGCCCCCAGCGGGGGGGCCGTGATACGCAGTATTTT. This chain links TRBV7-8 with TRBJ2-3; 10 bases match TRBD2. There are 15 residues in the CDR3. From germline, CDR1 is SGHVS and CDR2 FQNEAQ. J was trimmed by 6 bases and V by 5 bases; bases with no gene match: 8. Looking up the rest from reference TRBV7-8 and TRBJ2-3 gives the full variable domain: GAGVSQSPRYKVAKRGQDVALRCDPISGHVSLFWYQQALGQGPEFLTYFQNEAQLDKSGLPSDRFFAERPEGSVSTLKIQRTQQEDSAVYLCASSPQRGGRDTQYFGPGTRLTVL.

The gene calls are TRBV9 and TRBJ1-1; unclear D gene. V lost 4 bases and J lost 4, with 5 bases in between. There are 11 residues in the CDR3. Germline-derived CDR1 and CDR2 are SGDLS and YYNGEE. The CDR3, as DNA: TGTGCCAGCAGCTCCAGCACTGAAGCTTTCTTT. This codes for CASSSSTEAFF.

In this sample, this clonotype turned up a few times. The chain joins TRBV5-6 to TRBJ2-2; a weak D match, TRBD1 (6 bases). In germline, CDR1 is SGHDT, CDR2 YYEEEE. V was trimmed by 2 bases and J by 8 bases, leaving 10 bases between them. The CDR3 loop spans 13 amino acids. CDR3: CASSFLQGGELFF. The DNA for the CDR3 is TGTGCCAGCAGCTTCCTACAGGGAGGGGAGCTGTTTTTT.

This clonotype was detected a few times. The chain links TRBV6-5 to TRBJ2-1, with TRBD2 identical over 7 bases. Germline V CDR1 and CDR2: MNHEY, SVGAGI. The length of the CDR3 is 14 residues. The trim removed 2 bases at V and 10 bases at J, leaving 8 bases unmatched. The CDR3 spells CASSYPGLSEEQFF. CDR3 sequence (DNA): TGTGCCAGCAGTTACCCGGGACTATCAGAGGAGCAGTTCTTC.

This clonotype was counted once. V and J are TRBV3-1 and TRBJ2-3, with D possibly being TRBD2 (5 bases). CDR1 LGHDT and CDR2 YNNKEL come from the germline V gene (reference sequence). Trimming took 0 bases from V and 0 from J, leaving 10 bases between them. This CDR3 spans 16 amino acids. The CDR3 spells CASSQDQADSTDTQYF. The DNA for the CDR3 is TGTGCCAGCAGCCAAGATCAAGCGGACAGCACAGATACGCAGTATTTT.

The chain recombines TRBV20-1 with TRBJ2-2; TRBD1 matches 9 bases. This CDR3 contains 16 residues. Germline trimming cut 5 bases from V and 4 bases from J; bases unmatched to any gene: 11. Germline CDR1 reads DFQATT; CDR2 reads SNEGSKA (reference sequence). CDR3 in DNA: TGCAGTGCTCGCACCGGGGACAGGGTGGCCACCGGGGAGCTGTTTTTT. The encoded protein is CSARTGDRVATGELFF.

This clonotype was seen a handful of times. The chain is built from TRBV10-3 and TRBJ2-7; TRBD1 aligns across 11 bases. Germline trimming cut 8 bases from V and 1 base from J; bases unmatched to any gene: 7. Germline CDR1 is ENHRY and CDR2 is SYGVKD. The CDR3 contains 15 residues. The DNA for the CDR3 is TGTGCCATCGGACAGGGGGCGGATCCGTCCTACGAGCAGTACTTC. Translation gives CAIGQGADPSYEQYF.

This clonotype appeared a few times. The CDR3: CAISETGDSEAFF. Here the CDR3 DNA reads TGTGCCATCAGTGAAACCGGAGACTCTGAAGCTTTCTTT. This sequence joins TRBV10-3 and TRBJ1-1; D unresolved. This CDR3 comprises 13 residues. The germline V gene encodes CDR1 ENHRY and CDR2 SYGVKD. Trimming pared 3 bases from V and 6 bases from J, leaving 11 bases between.

The DNA for the CDR3 is TGCGCCAGCAGCTACCAGGGGAATGGCTACGAGCAGTACTTC. Amino acid sequence: CASSYQGNGYEQYF. The V and J genes are TRBV5-1 and TRBJ2-7; tentatively, D is TRBD1 (6 bases). The germline V gene has CDR1 SGHRS and CDR2 YFSETQ. This CDR3 has 14 residues. With 3 bases removed from V and 3 bases from J, the gap between germline ends came to 13 bases.

The rearrangement uses TRBV7-3 and TRBJ2-3; 9 nucleotides align to TRBD2. Germline V gene sequence: CDR1 SGHTA, CDR2 FQGTGA. CDR3 length: 18 amino acids. Trimming at V came to 6 bases and at J to 3 bases, leaving 16 bases not matched to a gene. Here the CDR3 DNA reads TGTGCCAGCAGTCAGGCTCTGTTCAGCGGGGGGCAAACAGATACGCAGTATTTT. Translated, it gives CASSQALFSGGQTDTQYF.